Presented here are 20 T cell receptor beta chains from one specimen sequenced in a study of OX40 agonist ivuxolimab in advanced cancers. Data came from immunoSEQ multiplex PCR; TCRdb stores just in-frame clones and leaves some out. In the table there are roughly 50,000 clones, approximately 88% of which are singletons. Sample: CD4+ or CD8+ T cells sorted from blood, taken in a trial of the OX40 agonist ivuxolimab. These receptors all come from an adult with an advanced solid tumor such as melanoma, head and neck, liver or kidney cancer.

The chain has TRBV18 and TRBJ2-2; 8 bases are a match to TRBD1. Per the germline V gene, CDR1 is KGHSH and CDR2 is LQKENI. The CDR3 extends over 16 amino acids. V trimming: 3 bases; J trimming: 1 base; junction bases outside the gene matches: 4. CDR3 nucleotide sequence: TGTGCCAGCTCACCGCCGGGACAGGAGAACACCGGGGAGCTGTTTTTT. Translating gives CASSPPGQENTGELFF.

The J gene is TRBJ2-3, the V gene TRBV7-8, with D possibly called TRBD1 or TRBD2 (6 bases each). The CDR3 extends over 13 amino acids. V was trimmed by 5 bases and J by 7 bases, leaving 13 bases between them. Germline CDR1 reads SGHVS; CDR2 reads FQNEAQ. The CDR3 here is CASSQGGTNTQYF. In DNA, the CDR3 is TGTGCCAGCAGCCAAGGGGGGACAAATACGCAGTATTTT. The full variable domain, with the rest looked up from reference TRBV7-8 and TRBJ2-3, is GAGVSQSPRYKVAKRGQDVALRCDPISGHVSLFWYQQALGQGPEFLTYFQNEAQLDKSGLPSDRFFAERPEGSVSTLKIQRTQQEDSAVYLCASSQGGTNTQYFGPGTRLTVL.

The V gene is TRBV11-2, the J gene TRBJ2-5, with 10 bases matching TRBD2. This CDR3 is 16 amino acids long. Losses at the gene ends were 3 bases for V and 2 bases for J; bases not matched to a gene: 6. From germline, CDR1 is SGHAT and CDR2 FQNNGV. The CDR3 here is CASSFGSGRAQETQYF. The DNA of the CDR3 is TGTGCCAGCAGCTTTGGAAGCGGGAGGGCGCAAGAGACCCAGTACTTC.

The chain has TRBV5-4 and TRBJ1-2, with 8 bases that match TRBD1. CDR1 and CDR2 (germline): SGHNT, YYREEE (reference sequence). This CDR3 spans 13 amino acids. J gave up 7 bases and V 4 bases, and 6 bases lay outside the gene matches. CDR3 nucleotides: TGTGCCAGCAGCCCGGACAGGGATGGTGGCTACACCTTC. Amino acids: CASSPDRDGGYTF.

The rearrangement joins TRBV6-5 to TRBJ1-6; D is unclear. The CDR3 extends over 14 amino acids. Germline V gives CDR1 MNHEY, CDR2 SVGAGI. V was pared by 2 bases and J by 4 bases, with 6 bases between. The CDR3 loop is CASSYRGYNSPLHF. As DNA, the CDR3 is TGTGCCAGCAGTTACCGGGGATATAATTCACCCCTCCACTTT.

This clone was detected only once. The chain combines TRBV7-2 with TRBJ2-5; 9 positions agree with TRBD2. The V and J ends lost 5 bases and 5 bases, in that order; junction bases with no gene match: 12. This CDR3 comprises 16 residues. Germline V gene lookup returns CDR1 SGHTA and CDR2 FQGNSA. CDR3 residues: CASSPRRGGRRETQYF. CDR3 sequence (DNA): TGTGCCAGCAGCCCACGGCGGGGGGGCCGGCGGGAGACCCAGTACTTC.

This chain uses TRBV6-5 with TRBJ1-4; D unresolved. This CDR3 comprises 16 residues. CDR1 and CDR2 (germline): MNHEY, SVGAGI. V lost 2 bases, J lost 4 bases, and 14 bases lay in between. CDR3 sequence: CASSYGAEPYNEKLFF. CDR3 DNA: TGTGCCAGCAGTTACGGTGCAGAGCCTTATAATGAAAAACTGTTTTTT.

The rearrangement joins TRBV4-2 to TRBJ2-1; TRBD2 agrees at 7 bases. The CDR3 sequence is 16 residues long. CDR1 and CDR2 from the germline V gene are LGHNA and YNFKEQ. V lost 5 bases and J lost 9; bases outside the gene matches: 16. The CDR3 region is CASSLGGTILRSEQFF. CDR3 bases: TGTGCCAGCAGCTTGGGGGGGACTATCCTTCGGAGTGAGCAGTTCTTC.

The V gene is TRBV18, the J gene TRBJ1-1; D perhaps matches TRBD1 (5 bases). V lost 0 bases and J 0 bases, leaving 5 bases between the germline ends. This CDR3 comprises 14 residues. CDR1 is KGHSH and CDR2 is LQKENI in the germline V gene. CDR3 in DNA: TGTGCCAGCTCACCACCAGGGGTGAACACTGAAGCTTTCTTT. Its protein product is CASSPPGVNTEAFF.

The chain employs TRBV9 and TRBJ2-2; D could derive from TRBD1 or TRBD2 (5 bases each). V dropped 6 bases and J dropped 3 bases, with 18 bases sitting between them. CDR1 is SGDLS and CDR2 is YYNGEE in the germline V gene. The CDR3 is 16 residues long. CDR3 coding DNA: TGTGCCAGCAAGCCGGGACCGGACACCGACACCGGGGAGCTGTTTTTT. It specifies CASKPGPDTDTGELFF.

CDR3: CASSEELGGLTAKNIQYF. As DNA, the CDR3 is TGTGCCAGCAGTGAAGAGTTAGGGGGGCTAACAGCCAAAAACATTCAGTACTTC. V and J are TRBV6-1 and TRBJ2-4; D could derive from TRBD1 or TRBD2 (6 bases each). The CDR3 runs to 18 residues. V gave up 1 base and J gave up 0 bases, with 16 bases separating them. Germline V CDR1 and CDR2: MNHNS, SASEGT.

The rearrangement joins TRBV19 to TRBJ1-1; D may be TRBD1 (5 bases). Trimming removed 7 bases from V and 2 bases from J, with 11 bases in between. The CDR3 length is 13 residues. Germline CDR1 and CDR2: LNHDA and SQIVND (reference sequence). CDR3 region: CASKGRLNTEAFF. The CDR3 coding sequence is TGTGCCAGTAAGGGGAGATTAAACACTGAAGCTTTCTTT.

V gene TRBV7-9 combines with J gene TRBJ1-1, with a tentative D call TRBD1 (5 bases). The germline CDR1 and CDR2 sequences are SEHNR and FQNEAQ (reference sequence). This CDR3 is 12 amino acids long. Trimming left V 4 bases short and J 12 bases short, with 15 bases between. CDR3 DNA: TGTGCCAGCAGCTACGGAGGGGTCGCAACTTTCTTT. Its translation: CASSYGGVATFF.

The J gene is TRBJ2-7, the V gene TRBV4-1; a possible D gene is TRBD1 (6 bases). The germline V gene has CDR1 MGHRA and CDR2 YSYEKL. The CDR3 runs 17 residues. The V gene lost 4 bases and the J gene lost 4 bases, with 23 bases spanning the gap. CDR3 sequence reads: CASSLYYGQGFEYEQYV. CDR3 coding DNA: TGCGCCAGCAGCCTCTATTACGGGCAGGGGTTTGAGTACGAGCAGTACGTC.

The J gene is TRBJ2-3, the V gene TRBV4-1, with TRBD1 matching 8 bases. The CDR3 has 15 amino acids. V was pared by 3 bases and J by 2 bases, with 4 bases of the junction left unmatched. The germline V gene has CDR1 MGHRA and CDR2 YSYEKL. The CDR3 region has the DNA TGCGCCAGCAGCCATGAGGGACAGGCCACAGATACGCAGTATTTT. This codes for CASSHEGQATDTQYF.

This sequence joins TRBV7-9 and TRBJ2-1, with TRBD1 matching over 10 bases. The CDR3 is 17 amino acids. The trim removed 2 bases at V and 5 bases at J, leaving 9 bases unmatched. Looked up from germline, CDR1 is SEHNR and CDR2 is FQNEAQ (reference sequence). In DNA, the CDR3 is TGTGCCAGCAGCTTAATGGCGGGGACAGGGGCCAACAATGAGCAGTTCTTC. It translates to CASSLMAGTGANNEQFF.

This sequence joins TRBV5-5 and TRBJ1-3; D possibly corresponds to TRBD1 (6 bases). CDR1 SGHKS and CDR2 YYEKEE come from the germline V gene (reference sequence). V shed 1 base and J shed 4 bases, with 15 bases lying between them. The CDR3 runs to 16 residues. The CDR3 loop is CASSLRPDSKGNTIYF. The CDR3 DNA reads TGTGCCAGCAGCTTGAGGCCGGACAGCAAGGGAAACACCATATATTTT. Variable domain in full (rest from reference TRBV5-5 and TRBJ1-3): DAGVTQSPTHLIKTRGQQVTLRCSPISGHKSVSWYQQVLGQGPQFIFQYYEKEERGRGNFPDRFSARQFPNYSSELNVNALLLGDSALYLCASSLRPDSKGNTIYFGEGSWLTVV.

The chain is built from TRBV30 and TRBJ2-3; D is ambiguous. The CDR3 length is 12 residues. The V end was cut by 2 bases, the J end by 3 bases, with 6 bases between. CDR1 GTSNPN and CDR2 SVGIG come from the germline V gene (reference sequence). The CDR3 DNA is TGTGCCTGGAGTCCCTCGACAGATACGCAGTATTTT. Its protein product is CAWSPSTDTQYF.

This sequence joins TRBV7-9 and TRBJ2-1, with TRBD1 matching 8 bases. The length of the CDR3 is 15 residues. CDR1 is SEHNR and CDR2 is FQNEAQ in the germline V gene (reference sequence). The V segment lost 5 bases and the J segment 7 bases; nucleotides outside the gene matches: 10. CDR3 nucleotide sequence: TGTGCCAGCAGCATGGGGACAGGTCGGGGGAATGAGCAGTTCTTC. It translates to CASSMGTGRGNEQFF.

V gene TRBV7-2 combines with J gene TRBJ2-7; D possibly uses TRBD1 or TRBD2 (7 bases each). Germline CDR1 reads SGHTA; CDR2 reads FQGNSA. The V end was cut by 1 base, the J end by 5 bases, with 15 bases between. The CDR3 runs 15 residues. The CDR3 loop is CASSLVAGGDHEQYF. The DNA of the CDR3 is TGTGCCAGCAGCTTAGTGGCAGGGGGGGACCACGAGCAGTACTTC.